Below are 32 T cell receptor beta chains sequenced from a single sample in a study of control samples from healthy donors and cancer patients. Repertoires were generated with immunoSEQ multiplex PCR, while TCRdb's copy carries only in-frame clones and drops some. The sample gives 80,000 or so clones, 94% of which show up once; over 5% is in the top ten. Sequenced sample: blood. These receptors were obtained from a woman aged 40 to 49 in good health.

The chain carries TRBV7-2 and TRBJ2-5; D remains unclear. Germline assignment: CDR1 SGHTA and CDR2 FQGNSA. V was trimmed by 3 bases and J by 4 bases, leaving 3 bases between them. The CDR3 has 11 amino acids. The CDR3, as DNA: TGTGCCAGCAGCTTCGGAGAGACCCAGTACTTC. It is translated as CASSFGETQYF.

The chain is built from TRBV12-3 or TRBV12-4 and TRBJ2-7; D remains unclear. The CDR3 loop spans 11 amino acids. The V end lost 6 bases, the J end lost 0 bases, and 3 bases lay between the germline ends. CDR3 region: CASRASYEQYF. Written as DNA, the CDR3 is TGTGCCAGCAGGGCCTCCTACGAGCAGTACTTC.

This clone came up once. The chain couples TRBV10-2 to TRBJ1-6; a weak D match, TRBD1 (5 bases). The CDR3 extends over 16 amino acids. Germline lookup yields CDR1 WSHSY and CDR2 SAAADI. V was clipped by 6 bases and J by 3 bases, with 15 bases between them. In DNA form, the CDR3 reads TGCGCCAGCAGCCCCATGGGGGGAAGCTATAATTCACCCCTCCACTTT. It translates to CASSPMGGSYNSPLHF.

The rearrangement uses TRBV4-1 and TRBJ2-7; D is unresolved. Germline CDR1 MGHRA, CDR2 YSYEKL. The CDR3 is made up of 14 amino acids. The V gene lost 1 base and the J gene lost 2 bases, with 9 bases spanning the gap. The CDR3 reads CASSQGWVPYEQYF. CDR3 DNA sequence: TGCGCCAGCAGCCAAGGTTGGGTCCCCTACGAGCAGTACTTC.

The CDR3 sequence: CASSSAYRVANYGYTF. The CDR3 DNA follows: TGTGCCAGCAGTTCCGCTTACAGGGTAGCTAACTATGGCTACACCTTC. The rearrangement uses TRBV27 and TRBJ1-2; maybe TRBD1 (6 bases). CDR3 length: 16 residues. V lost 4 bases to trimming and J lost 0 bases, with 15 bases between them. CDR1 and CDR2 (germline): MNHEY, SMNVEV (reference sequence).

The rearrangement uses TRBV19 and TRBJ1-2; D gene uncertain. This CDR3 has 12 amino acids. V gave up 4 bases and J gave up 9 bases, with 12 bases separating them. CDR1 and CDR2 from the germline V gene are LNHDA and SQIVND (reference sequence). This chain's CDR3 is CASSNEGRSYTF. CDR3 sequence (DNA): TGTGCCAGTAGTAATGAGGGCCGGAGCTACACCTTC.

This chain links TRBV13 with TRBJ1-5; D is undetermined. The CDR3 consists of 14 residues. V lost 3 bases and J lost 1, with 7 bases in between. CDR1 is PRHDT, CDR2 FYEKMQ, per germline (reference sequence). The CDR3 DNA is TGTGCCAGCAGCTTGCGGTTCAGCAATCAGCCCCAGCATTTT. Protein product: CASSLRFSNQPQHF. Filled out from reference TRBV13 and TRBJ1-5, the complete variable domain reads AAGVIQSPRHLIKEKRETATLKCYPIPRHDTVYWYQQGPGQDPQFLISFYEKMQSDKGSIPDRFSAQQFSDYHSELNMSSLELGDSALYFCASSLRFSNQPQHFGDGTRLSIL.

The chain has TRBV6-6 and TRBJ1-6; D call uncertain. The V gene's germline CDR1 is MNHNY and CDR2 SVGAGI (reference sequence). CDR3 length: 20 residues. Trimming left V 5 bases short and J 4 bases short, with 27 bases between. DNA for the CDR3: TGTGCCAGCAGTCCAGTCGGAGGAAGGAGGGTGGTGAAATATAATTCACCCCTCCACTTT. It is translated as CASSPVGGRRVVKYNSPLHF.

The chain employs TRBV4-3 and TRBJ2-5, with D possibly being TRBD2 (7 bases). From germline, CDR1 is LGHNA and CDR2 YSLEER. With 0 bases removed from V and 6 bases from J, the gap between germline ends came to 14 bases. There are 15 residues in the CDR3. The CDR3 region is CASSQDSGGWQTQYF. In DNA, the CDR3 is TGCGCCAGCAGCCAAGATTCGGGGGGCTGGCAGACCCAGTACTTC.

The V call is TRBV2, the J call TRBJ2-7; D remains ambiguous. Trimming removed 7 bases at V and 3 bases at J, with 7 bases between. Germline CDR1 reads SNHLY; CDR2 reads FYNNEI. The CDR3 extends over 11 amino acids. CDR3 nucleotide sequence: TGTGCCAGCACCCCCGACTACGAGCAGTACTTC. Translation: CASTPDYEQYF.

The rearrangement joins TRBV19 to TRBJ1-5; the D gene is possibly TRBD1 (5 bases). The germline V gene encodes CDR1 LNHDA and CDR2 SQIVND (reference sequence). The CDR3 loop spans 15 amino acids. The V end was cut by 4 bases, the J end by 0 bases, with 10 bases between. The CDR3 is CASSTGFYSNQPQHF. CDR3 nucleotides: TGTGCCAGTAGTACAGGGTTCTATAGCAATCAGCCCCAGCATTTT.

The J gene is TRBJ2-1, the V gene TRBV29-1, with D unresolved. Trimming removed 5 bases at V and 1 base at J, with 15 bases between. CDR3 length equals 15 residues. The germline gives CDR1 SQVTM, CDR2 ANQGSEA. CDR3 protein: CSVSRAALSYNEQFF. The CDR3 nucleotides are TGCAGCGTTTCTAGGGCGGCGCTATCCTACAATGAGCAGTTCTTC.

This rearrangement joins TRBV28 to TRBJ2-2; D perhaps matches TRBD1 (6 bases). Germline CDR1 and CDR2: MDHEN and SYDVKM. The CDR3 is 15 residues long. The V and J ends lost 7 bases and 0 bases respectively, with 12 bases between them. The DNA for the CDR3 is TGTGCCAGCAATCCGACAGGAGCGAACACCGGGGAGCTGTTTTTT. This translates into CASNPTGANTGELFF.

The chain carries TRBV6-4 and TRBJ2-1, with 8 bases aligning to TRBD2. The length of the CDR3 is 15 residues. The germline gives CDR1 MRHNA, CDR2 SNTAGT. V was clipped by 2 bases and J by 7 bases; unmatched bases: 7. The CDR3 protein is CASSDGLAGVNEQFF. In nucleotides, the CDR3 is TGTGCCAGCAGTGACGGACTAGCCGGGGTGAATGAGCAGTTCTTC.

V gene TRBV5-5 combines with J gene TRBJ1-5; 8 bases fit TRBD1. CDR3 size: 17 residues. CDR1 and CDR2 (germline): SGHKS, YYEKEE (reference sequence). V dropped 0 bases and J dropped 7; count of bases not matched to a gene: 12. The CDR3 region has the DNA TGTGCCAGCAGCTTGGACGGGGCGACAGGGGTCCGCCAGCCCCAGCATTTT. Encoded protein: CASSLDGATGVRQPQHF.

The rearrangement links TRBV7-2 to TRBJ2-1; 9 bases agree with TRBD2. J gave up 6 bases and V 2 bases, and 14 bases lay outside the gene matches. Germline values: CDR1 SGHTA, CDR2 FQGNSA. The CDR3 loop spans 18 amino acids. CDR3 sequence: CASSLFGPGTSLSNEQFF. DNA for the CDR3: TGTGCCAGCAGCTTATTCGGTCCCGGGACTAGCTTGTCCAATGAGCAGTTCTTC.

The chain uses TRBV5-6 and TRBJ1-1; the D gene is possibly TRBD1 (6 bases). V was pared by 0 bases and J by 6 bases, with 9 bases between. CDR3 size: 13 residues. CDR1 is SGHDT and CDR2 is YYEEEE in the germline V gene. DNA of the CDR3: TGTGCCAGCAGCTTGGACAGGGCTGCTGAAGCTTTCTTT. Translating gives CASSLDRAAEAFF.

The chain joins TRBV2 to TRBJ2-7; 7 bases map to TRBD2. Per the germline V gene, CDR1 is SNHLY and CDR2 is FYNNEI. Trimming removed 5 bases from V and 2 bases from J; junction bases left unmatched: 6. The CDR3 totals 14 residues. CDR3 sequence (DNA): TGTGCCAGCAGTTCTGAGGGAGGGCCCTACGAGCAGTACTTC. Translating gives CASSSEGGPYEQYF. The variable domain in full, completed from reference TRBV2 and TRBJ2-7, reads EPEVTQTPSHQVTQMGQEVILRCVPISNHLYFYWYRQILGQKVEFLVSFYNNEISEKSEIFDDQFSVERPDGSNFTLKIRSTKLEDSAMYFCASSSEGGPYEQYFGPGTRLTVT.

The chain recombines TRBV27 with TRBJ1-2; D perhaps matches TRBD1 (6 bases). V was clipped by 2 bases and J by 8 bases, with 15 bases between them. Germline-derived CDR1 and CDR2 are MNHEY and SMNVEV (reference sequence). The CDR3 is made up of 14 amino acids. This chain's CDR3 is CASSLGGDKVGYTF. CDR3 DNA: TGTGCCAGCAGTTTAGGGGGCGATAAAGTCGGCTACACCTTC.

The chain recombines TRBV5-4 with TRBJ1-1; D is unresolved. Trimming left V 5 bases short and J 2 bases short, with 13 bases between. The CDR3 has 14 amino acids. From germline, CDR1 is SGHNT and CDR2 YYREEE (reference sequence). CDR3 nucleotides: TGTGCCAGCAGGGTGGGAGGATATAACACTGAAGCTTTCTTT. Translated: CASRVGGYNTEAFF. Together with reference TRBV5-4 and TRBJ1-1, the CDR3 gives the full variable domain: ETGVTQSPTHLIKTRGQQVTLRCSSQSGHNTVSWYQQALGQGPQFIFQYYREEENGRGNFPPRFSGLQFPNYSSELNVNALELDDSALYLCASRVGGYNTEAFFGQGTRLTVV.

The chain is built from TRBV4-3 and TRBJ1-6, with unresolved D. This CDR3 region has 15 residues. Germline CDR1 reads LGHNA; CDR2 reads YSLEER. The V and J ends lost 1 base and 4 bases respectively, with 8 bases between them. CDR3 coding DNA: TGCGCCAGCAGCCAAGGATTGAGGTATAATTCACCCCTCCACTTT. It specifies CASSQGLRYNSPLHF.

The chain carries TRBV9 and TRBJ1-4; D is undetermined. The germline V gene encodes CDR1 SGDLS and CDR2 YYNGEE. V was pared by 7 bases and J by 10 bases, with 8 bases between. CDR3 length: 10 amino acids. The CDR3 protein is CASGGGKLFF. The DNA of the CDR3 is TGTGCCAGCGGCGGAGGAAAACTGTTTTTT.

The V gene is TRBV13, the J gene TRBJ1-1, with 8 positions matching TRBD1. Germline V gives CDR1 PRHDT, CDR2 FYEKMQ (reference sequence). This CDR3 contains 14 residues. V lost 5 bases, J lost 3 bases, and 5 bases stayed unmatched. The CDR3 sequence is CASSPSGGDTEAFF. The CDR3 DNA sequence: TGTGCCAGCAGCCCCTCAGGGGGCGACACTGAAGCTTTCTTT. Full variable domain (remainder filled in from reference TRBV13 and TRBJ1-1): AAGVIQSPRHLIKEKRETATLKCYPIPRHDTVYWYQQGPGQDPQFLISFYEKMQSDKGSIPDRFSAQQFSDYHSELNMSSLELGDSALYFCASSPSGGDTEAFFGQGTRLTVV.

The V call is TRBV3-1 (or the pseudogene TRBV3-2), the J call TRBJ2-3; TRBD1 aligns across 8 bases. The trim removed 3 bases at V and 8 bases at J, leaving 16 bases unmatched. Germline CDR1 and CDR2: LGHDT and YNNKEL (reference sequence). This CDR3 is 17 amino acids long. In DNA form, the CDR3 reads TGTGCCAGCAGCCATCCCGGGACAGGCGGACTCGCGGGTACGCAGTATTTT. Translation: CASSHPGTGGLAGTQYF.

The V gene is TRBV19, the J gene TRBJ1-1, with D possibly matching TRBD1 (5 bases). The CDR3 spans 12 residues. Germline V gene sequence: CDR1 LNHDA, CDR2 SQIVND (reference sequence). The germline V and J ends were trimmed by 10 bases and 3 bases, with 12 bases remaining between them. CDR3 residues: CATLGGDTEAFF. In DNA form, the CDR3 reads TGTGCCACTCTTGGGGGGGACACTGAAGCTTTCTTT.

V gene TRBV5-1 combines with J gene TRBJ1-1, with unresolved D. There are 13 residues in the CDR3. From germline, CDR1 is SGHRS and CDR2 YFSETQ. The V end lost 4 bases, the J end lost 1 base, and 8 bases lay between the germline ends. CDR3 bases: TGCGCCAGCAGCGAGTCACCGAACACTGAAGCTTTCTTT. Protein: CASSESPNTEAFF.

The chain links TRBV6-2 or TRBV6-3 to TRBJ1-2, with D maybe TRBD1 (5 bases). This CDR3 comprises 14 residues. Germline V gene lookup returns CDR1 MNHEY and CDR2 SVGEGT. V lost 5 bases to trimming and J lost 8 bases, with 18 bases between them. The CDR3 loop is CASSAPGTLTGYTF. CDR3 bases: TGTGCCAGCAGTGCGCCCGGGACCCTCACCGGCTACACCTTC.

This rearrangement joins TRBV6-5 to TRBJ2-7; the match to TRBD1 covers 7 bases. The junction had 13 bases not matched to a gene; V was cut back by 6 bases and J by 5 bases. The CDR3 covers 15 residues. The germline V gene encodes CDR1 MNHEY and CDR2 SVGAGI. The CDR3 loop is CASSLGGRGLNEQYF. The CDR3 nucleotides are TGTGCCAGCAGCCTAGGGGGCAGGGGGTTAAACGAGCAGTACTTC.

The V and J genes are TRBV7-3 and TRBJ1-1; no firm D call. The CDR3 is 15 amino acids. Trimming took 2 bases from V and 0 from J, leaving 10 bases between them. Germline CDR1 is SGHTA and CDR2 is FQGTGA. The CDR3 DNA sequence: TGTGCCAGCAGCTTAGAGGTTTCGTTGAACACTGAAGCTTTCTTT. Amino acid sequence: CASSLEVSLNTEAFF.

The J gene is TRBJ2-2, the V gene TRBV5-5, with D possibly being TRBD2 (5 bases). Germline values: CDR1 SGHKS, CDR2 YYEKEE (reference sequence). Trimming stripped 5 bases from V and 3 bases from J, with 14 bases between. The CDR3 is 15 residues long. CDR3 in amino acids: CASRTRGWDTGELFF. CDR3 DNA sequence: TGTGCCAGCAGAACACGGGGTTGGGACACCGGGGAGCTGTTTTTT. The complete variable domain, with remaining parts taken from reference TRBV5-5 and TRBJ2-2, reads DAGVTQSPTHLIKTRGQQVTLRCSPISGHKSVSWYQQVLGQGPQFIFQYYEKEERGRGNFPDRFSARQFPNYSSELNVNALLLGDSALYLCASRTRGWDTGELFFGEGSRLTVL.

For the CDR3, the DNA is TGTGCCAGCAGGACAGGGGTCCTCACAGATACGCAGTATTTT. It encodes CASRTGVLTDTQYF. V gene TRBV6-5 combines with J gene TRBJ2-3; 8 nucleotides match TRBD1. Germline CDR1 and CDR2: MNHEY and SVGAGI. The CDR3 covers 14 residues. Trimming took 6 bases from V and 2 from J; bases not matched to a gene: 4.

With respect to this clone: A read error may account for a junction end that differs from germline. This CDR3 is also generated by other DNA sequences in the sample. The CDR3 DNA is TGCGCCAGCAGTACGGACCGTAGGGGTACTTTCTTT. Protein: CASSTDRRGTFF. The V call is TRBV6-5, the J call TRBJ1-1; maybe TRBD1 (5 bases). Per germline, CDR1 MNHEY and CDR2 SVGAGI. The CDR3 covers 12 residues.